A selection of T cell receptor beta chains follows, all from one sample in a study of cytomegalovirus exposure and HLA in healthy donors. Some clones are missing from TCRdb's copy, which holds only in-frame ones; the method was immunoSEQ multiplex PCR. Of around 150,000 clones listed, about 80% are singletons. Sequencing used PBMCs. The receptor source for this set is a man between 35 and 55 years old in good health and CMV-seronegative. Both conserved end residues are part of each CDR3. The order of the fields is V gene, D gene, clone size, J gene, CDR3 DNA, CDR3 protein. A D gene is named only where the DNA matches it firmly. Clone size appears in some rows only: once, few, many, or a class for an expanded clone.

>TRBV27|TRBD1|few|TRBJ2-7
TGTGCCAGCAGTTTATCCAATACAGGGGACTACGAGCAGTACTTC
CASSLSNTGDYEQYF
>TRBV5-1|TRBD1|.|TRBJ2-5
TGCGCCAGCAGCAGATCCGGGACAGGGAGCAAGGAGACCCAGTACTTC
CASSRSGTGSKETQYF
>TRBV27|TRBD1|.|TRBJ1-2
TGTGCCAGCAGTTTAGACCCCGGACAGGTGCGTGGCTACACCTTC
CASSLDPGQVRGYTF
>TRBV11-3|TRBD2|.|TRBJ2-7
TGTGCCAGCAGCTCTGGACTAGCTTCCGAGCAGTACTTC
CASSSGLASEQYF
>TRBV29-1|.|.|TRBJ1-1
TGCAGCGTCAGGTTGAACACTGAAGCTTTCTTT
CSVRLNTEAFF
>TRBV2|.|.|TRBJ2-5
TGTGCCAGCAGTGTCTTGCGGCTCCAAGAGACCCAGTACTTC
CASSVLRLQETQYF
>TRBV18|TRBD1|once|TRBJ1-5
TGTGCCAGCTCCTTAGGACAGGGAAGCAATCAGCCCCAGCATTTT
CASSLGQGSNQPQHF
>TRBV27|.|few|TRBJ1-5
TGTGCCAGCAGTTCAAACCAGGACGGGATACATCAGCCCCAGCATTTT
CASSSNQDGIHQPQHF
>TRBV5-1|.|.|TRBJ1-5
TGCGCCAGCAGCGTACTTAGCAATCAGCCCCAGCATTTT
CASSVLSNQPQHF
>TRBV29-1|.|.|TRBJ2-1
TGCAGCCTGGGGGGGGCCGACAATGAGCAGTTCTTC
CSLGGADNEQFF
>TRBV5-4|.|.|TRBJ1-1
TGTGCCAGCAGCCTCGGGTCCTCTCTTGAAGCTTTCTTT
CASSLGSSLEAFF
>TRBV30|.|.|TRBJ1-3
TGTGCCTGGAACTTCGACAGCTCTGGAAACACCATATATTTT
CAWNFDSSGNTIYF
>TRBV29-1|TRBD2|few|TRBJ2-7
TGCAGCGTTGAAGTTTTAGGGCTAGCGGGAGGTGCAGGGCAGTACTTC
CSVEVLGLAGGAGQYF
>TRBV5-1|TRBD2|few|TRBJ2-3
TGCGCCAGCAGCTTGCAGGCGGGAGGAACAGATACGCAGTATTTT
CASSLQAGGTDTQYF
>TRBV5-6|TRBD1|.|TRBJ2-7
TGTGCCAGCAGCTTAAGCAACAGGGGATCGGCCGAGCAGTACTTC
CASSLSNRGSAEQYF
>TRBV28|.|.|TRBJ2-5
TGTGCCAGCATCCCACAAGACTTGCCCTATACGGGGCAGTACTTC
CASIPQDLPYTGQYF
>TRBV7-9|TRBD1|.|TRBJ2-7
TGTGCCAGCGGCATGACAGGGAGCTCCTACGAGCAGTACTTC
CASGMTGSSYEQYF
>TRBV28|TRBD1|.|TRBJ1-2
TGTGCCAGCAGTCCCCCCCCCGGGACAGGGGGTATCCGCGCCTTC
CASSPPPGTGGIRAF
>TRBV6-5|TRBD2|.|TRBJ2-7
TGTGCCAGCAGTTACCGGGAGGGGAGGTCCTACGAGCAGTACTTC
CASSYREGRSYEQYF
>TRBV19|TRBD1|.|TRBJ1-2
TGTGCCAGTAGTATTCCGGACAGGGCTAACTATGGCTACACCTTC
CASSIPDRANYGYTF
>TRBV7-6|.|.|TRBJ1-2
TGTGCCAGCAGCGCCCCTGGGGGGGGCAATGGCTACACCTTC
CASSAPGGGNGYTF
>TRBV28|TRBD1|.|TRBJ2-1
TGTGCCAGCAGCGCCGGGACAGGCTACAATGAGCAGTTCTTC
CASSAGTGYNEQFF
>TRBV27|.|.|TRBJ2-5
TGTGCCAGCAGCCTACGGACCGGGACACAGTACCAAGAGACCCAGTACTTC
CASSLRTGTQYQETQYF
>TRBV5-1|.|.|TRBJ1-4
TGCGCCAGCAGCTTGGAAGGGGATCGGCAGAAACTGTTTTTT
CASSLEGDRQKLFF
>TRBV4-2|.|.|TRBJ2-1
TGTGCCAGCAGCCAAGATCCCCGGAAACGGGGGGCGGGGACCTACAATGAGCAGTTCTTC
CASSQDPRKRGAGTYNEQFF
>TRBV10-3|.|.|TRBJ1-5
TGTGCCATCAGAAGTGACAGGAACAATCAGCCCCAGCATTTT
CAIRSDRNNQPQHF
>TRBV4-2|TRBD1|.|TRBJ2-2
TGTGCCAGCAGCCAGGACAGGGGCGGGAACACCGGGGAGCTGTTTTTT
CASSQDRGGNTGELFF
>TRBV5-1|.|.|TRBJ1-1
TGCGCCAGCAGCCCCAGGGTGGGACGGGAGACTGAAGCTTTCTTT
CASSPRVGRETEAFF
>TRBV7-2|TRBD2|.|TRBJ2-5
TGTGCCAGCAGCTTAGCGGCTAGCGGGCGGCAAGAGACCCAGTACTTC
CASSLAASGRQETQYF
>TRBV4-1|TRBD2|.|TRBJ2-1
TGCGCCAGCAGCCACCGAAATAGCGGGAGTGATGAGCAGTTCTTC
CASSHRNSGSDEQFF
>TRBV5-1|.|.|TRBJ2-1
TGCGCCAGCGCATATAGCGGAGAGATCTACAATGAGCAGTTCTTC
CASAYSGEIYNEQFF
>TRBV7-2|.|.|TRBJ1-1
TGTGCCAGCAGAGTACTCCTAGGGAACACTGAAGCTTTCTTT
CASRVLLGNTEAFF
>TRBV28|TRBD1|.|TRBJ2-7
TGTGCCAGCAGTTCGGGACAGGGCTCCTACGAGCAGTACTTC
CASSSGQGSYEQYF
>TRBV30|.|.|TRBJ2-6
TGTGCCCTCATAACAGGGTCTGGGGCCAACGTCCTGACTTTC
CALITGSGANVLTF
>TRBV5-4|.|.|TRBJ1-2
TGTGCCAGCAGCCAGCCTCGGACAGTGGGCTATGGCTACACCTTC
CASSQPRTVGYGYTF
>TRBV7-9|TRBD1|.|TRBJ1-2
TGTGCCAGCAGCTGGGACAGGGGGCAGGGCTACACCTTC
CASSWDRGQGYTF
>TRBV30|.|few|TRBJ2-7
TGTGCCTGGAGGGGTGGGTATAGCGGCCTCTCCTACGAGCAGTACTTC
CAWRGGYSGLSYEQYF
>TRBV7-2|.|.|TRBJ2-3
TGTGCCAGCAGCCAGACTCGGGGGACAGATACGCAGTATTTT
CASSQTRGTDTQYF
>TRBV28|.|.|TRBJ2-6
TGTGCCAGCAGCTCCTGGGTAAACAGCCCATCCTCTGGGGCCAACGTCCTGACTTTC
CASSSWVNSPSSGANVLTF
>TRBV28|.|once|TRBJ1-4
TGTGCCAGCAGTTTATCACCAGGGTCTGAAAAACTGTTTTTT
CASSLSPGSEKLFF
>TRBV2|TRBD2|.|TRBJ2-3
TGTGCCAGTAGTGTCAGACTAGCGGGGTTAGATACGCAGTATTTT
CASSVRLAGLDTQYF
>TRBV29-1|.|.|TRBJ2-1
TGCAGCGTTCGGGACGGGAGCTCCTACAATGAGCAGTTCTTC
CSVRDGSSYNEQFF